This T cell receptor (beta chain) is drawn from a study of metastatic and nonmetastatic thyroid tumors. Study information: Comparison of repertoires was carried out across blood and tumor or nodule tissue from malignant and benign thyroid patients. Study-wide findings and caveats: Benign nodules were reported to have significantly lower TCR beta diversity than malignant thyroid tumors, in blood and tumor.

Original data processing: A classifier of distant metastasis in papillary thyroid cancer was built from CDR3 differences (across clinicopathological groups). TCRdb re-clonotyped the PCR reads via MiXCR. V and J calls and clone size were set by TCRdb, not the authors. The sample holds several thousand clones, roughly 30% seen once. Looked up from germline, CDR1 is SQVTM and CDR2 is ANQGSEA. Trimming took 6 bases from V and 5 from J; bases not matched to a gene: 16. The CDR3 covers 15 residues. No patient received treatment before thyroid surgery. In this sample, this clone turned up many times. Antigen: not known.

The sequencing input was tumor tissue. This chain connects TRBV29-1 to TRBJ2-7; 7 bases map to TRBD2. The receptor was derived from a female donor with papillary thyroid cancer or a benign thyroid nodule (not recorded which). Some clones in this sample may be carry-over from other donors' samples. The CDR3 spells CSVRDLIAGMDEQYF. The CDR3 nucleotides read TGCAGCGTACGCGACCTGATAGCGGGTATGGACGAGCAGTACTTC.